This TCR beta chain was obtained from a study of cytomegalovirus exposure and HLA in healthy donors. Both 60 Vbeta primers and 13 Jbeta primers went into the PCR. The method was immunoSEQ multiplex PCR; TCRdb's version includes in-frame clones alone and lacks a portion of them. The sample includes around 190,000 clones, roughly 77% seen only once; the top ten take 2.5% to 3.5%. In regard to this clone: What it binds is unknown.

The germline gives CDR1 SGHRS, CDR2 YFSETQ. V dropped 3 bases and J dropped 10 bases, with 11 bases sitting between them. The CDR3 consists of 13 residues. General study findings and limits: Accurate HLA-A and HLA-B prediction from TCR beta sequences was reported for most subjects. With DRB1 most and HLA-C fewest, TCR association rates differed between HLA loci in a later analysis.

This receptor was obtained from a young woman in good health and CMV-seropositive. This chain links TRBV5-1 with TRBJ1-6, with D unresolved. Specimen: PBMCs. The CDR3 region has the DNA TGCGCCAGCAGCTCGCGGGAGGGATCACCCCTCCACTTT. Amino acids: CASSSREGSPLHF.